The source of this T cell receptor (beta chain) is a study of response to subunit inactivated influenza vaccine. Study-wide findings and caveats: It was the authors' suggestion that each seasonal influenza vaccination recruits few new T cells.

Germline V gene sequence: CDR1 SGHRS, CDR2 YFSETQ. Trimming shortened V by 3 bases and J by 10 bases, and 8 bases separated the two germline ends. The CDR3 sequence is 11 residues long. Each CDR3 protein gets one entry after TCRdb re-called the RT-PCR reads with MiXCR. The sample holds roughly 780,000 distinct CDR3 sequences, about 18% seen once. This clonotype was counted ten times or more. The antigen is undetermined. This receptor was obtained from a man aged 45-65 years who received an inactivated influenza vaccine. The chain employs TRBV5-1 and TRBJ2-1; D is perhaps TRBD2 (5 bases). The sample was PBMCs from blood, taken approximately 5 days after vaccination. The CDR3 DNA reads TGCGCCAGCAGCTACCTAGCAGAGCAGTTCTTC. Protein sequence: CASSYLAEQFF.